The rows below give T cell receptor beta chains drawn from one sample of a study of cytomegalovirus exposure and HLA in healthy donors. Clones were read by immunoSEQ multiplex PCR, and TCRdb kept only the in-frame ones, dropping some. The ten most abundant clones cover 3.7% of a sample with roughly 120,000 clones. The specimen sequenced was PBMCs. The receptors were gathered from a man in his thirties or forties in good health and CMV-seronegative. Both conserved end residues are part of each CDR3. A D gene is named only where the DNA matches it firmly.

j_call: TRBJ2-1
d_call: TRBD2
v_call: TRBV30
cdr3_aa: CAWSPTSGRNEQFF
cdr3_nt: TGTGCCTGGAGTCCGACTAGCGGTCGGAATGAGCAGTTCTTC

j_call: TRBJ2-6
d_call: -
v_call: TRBV7-3
cdr3_aa: CASSLTGTAPGANVLTF
cdr3_nt: TGTGCCAGCAGCTTAACCGGAACAGCACCTGGGGCCAACGTCCTGACTTTC

j_call: TRBJ1-1
d_call: -
v_call: TRBV13
cdr3_aa: CASRRSVLGDRGTEAFF
cdr3_nt: TGTGCCAGCAGACGCAGCGTCTTAGGGGATAGGGGCACTGAAGCTTTCTTT

j_call: TRBJ2-3
d_call: TRBD1
v_call: TRBV4-2
cdr3_aa: CASSQDRWDRGNTQYF
cdr3_nt: TGTGCCAGCAGCCAAGATAGGTGGGACAGGGGGAATACGCAGTATTTT

j_call: TRBJ2-7
d_call: -
v_call: TRBV7-8
cdr3_aa: CASSPGSGRAFSYEQYF
cdr3_nt: TGTGCCAGCAGCCCAGGCAGTGGCAGGGCCTTTTCCTACGAGCAGTACTTC

j_call: TRBJ2-4
d_call: TRBD2
v_call: TRBV19
cdr3_aa: CASSIGAGGANKNIQYF
cdr3_nt: TGTGCCAGTAGTATAGGGGCCGGGGGGGCCAACAAAAACATTCAGTACTTC

j_call: TRBJ2-7
d_call: -
v_call: TRBV28
cdr3_aa: CASRPTWTPTYEQYF
cdr3_nt: TGTGCCAGCAGACCAACCTGGACACCAACCTACGAGCAGTACTTC

j_call: TRBJ2-1
d_call: TRBD2
v_call: TRBV15
cdr3_aa: CATSRDRGLASNEQFF
cdr3_nt: TGTGCCACCAGCAGAGATAGGGGACTAGCCTCCAATGAGCAGTTCTTC

j_call: TRBJ1-4
d_call: TRBD1
v_call: TRBV6-1
cdr3_aa: CASSAPYRGCGTNEKLFF
cdr3_nt: TGTGCCAGCAGTGCCCCCTACAGGGGGTGCGGTACTAATGAAAAACTGTTTTTT

j_call: TRBJ2-4
d_call: -
v_call: TRBV7-9
cdr3_aa: CASSLTGAKNIQYF
cdr3_nt: TGTGCCAGCAGCTTAACGGGGGCCAAAAACATTCAGTACTTC

j_call: TRBJ1-6
d_call: TRBD1
v_call: TRBV7-9
cdr3_aa: CASSYQGVSSPLHF
cdr3_nt: TGTGCCAGCAGCTATCAGGGGGTCAGTTCACCCCTCCACTTT

j_call: TRBJ1-5
d_call: TRBD1
v_call: TRBV2
cdr3_aa: CASRPQGDQPQHF
cdr3_nt: TGTGCCAGCAGGCCACAGGGGGATCAGCCCCAGCATTTT

j_call: TRBJ1-6
d_call: -
v_call: TRBV5-1
cdr3_aa: CASSLGAAQNSPLHF
cdr3_nt: TGCGCCAGCAGCTTGGGGGCAGCCCAAAATTCACCCCTCCACTTT

j_call: TRBJ2-1
d_call: TRBD2
v_call: TRBV5-1
cdr3_aa: CASSFLAGDNEQFF
cdr3_nt: TGCGCCAGCAGCTTCCTAGCGGGGGACAATGAGCAGTTCTTC

j_call: TRBJ1-2
d_call: TRBD1
v_call: TRBV7-8
cdr3_aa: CASSLRQGADGYTF
cdr3_nt: TGTGCCAGCAGCTTAAGGCAGGGGGCTGATGGCTACACCTTC

j_call: TRBJ2-7
d_call: -
v_call: TRBV4-2
cdr3_aa: CASSQERGSYEQYF
cdr3_nt: TGTGCCAGCAGCCAAGAGCGCGGATCCTACGAGCAGTACTTC

j_call: TRBJ1-4
d_call: -
v_call: TRBV6-1
cdr3_aa: CASSLTATNEKLFF
cdr3_nt: TGTGCCAGCAGTTTGACAGCAACTAATGAAAAACTGTTTTTT

j_call: TRBJ2-7
d_call: -
v_call: TRBV5-4
cdr3_aa: CASSLERSSYEQYF
cdr3_nt: TGTGCCAGCAGCTTGGAACGGAGCTCCTACGAGCAGTACTTC

j_call: TRBJ2-4
d_call: -
v_call: TRBV7-8
cdr3_aa: CASSLVGGGRSKNIQYF
cdr3_nt: TGTGCCAGCAGCTTAGTTGGGGGGGGGCGTTCCAAAAACATTCAGTACTTC

j_call: TRBJ1-1
d_call: -
v_call: TRBV5-1
cdr3_aa: CASSLTGITEAFF
cdr3_nt: TGCGCCAGCAGCTTAACAGGGATAACTGAAGCTTTCTTT

j_call: TRBJ1-2
d_call: -
v_call: TRBV7-9
cdr3_aa: CASRAQEDGYTF
cdr3_nt: TGTGCCAGCAGGGCCCAAGAGGATGGCTACACCTTC

j_call: TRBJ2-1
d_call: -
v_call: TRBV19
cdr3_aa: CASTIGGGYNEQFF
cdr3_nt: TGTGCCAGTACCATAGGGGGGGGCTACAATGAGCAGTTCTTC

j_call: TRBJ1-5
d_call: -
v_call: TRBV2
cdr3_aa: CASSEGGHQPQHF
cdr3_nt: TGTGCCAGTTCGGAGGGGGGGCATCAGCCCCAGCATTTT

j_call: TRBJ1-2
d_call: TRBD1
v_call: TRBV7-6
cdr3_aa: CASRGQGEGYTF
cdr3_nt: TGTGCCAGCAGAGGACAGGGGGAAGGCTACACCTTC

j_call: TRBJ1-2
d_call: TRBD1
v_call: TRBV7-2
cdr3_aa: CASSTPGQGYGYTF
cdr3_nt: TGTGCCAGCAGCACGCCGGGACAGGGCTATGGCTACACCTTC

j_call: TRBJ1-2
d_call: -
v_call: TRBV6-1
cdr3_aa: CASSEKGTERSGYTF
cdr3_nt: TGTGCCAGCAGTGAAAAAGGAACCGAGAGGAGCGGCTACACCTTC

j_call: TRBJ2-2
d_call: -
v_call: TRBV5-1
cdr3_aa: CASSLADAGHTGELFF
cdr3_nt: TGCGCCAGCAGCTTGGCAGACGCAGGGCACACCGGGGAGCTGTTTTTT

j_call: TRBJ2-5
d_call: TRBD2
v_call: TRBV5-5
cdr3_aa: CASSRSILAGGREDQETQYF
cdr3_nt: TGTGCCAGCAGCCGGAGCATCCTAGCGGGGGGGCGGGAGGACCAAGAGACCCAGTACTTC

j_call: TRBJ2-4
d_call: -
v_call: TRBV7-3
cdr3_aa: CASSEGGETKNIQYF
cdr3_nt: TGTGCCAGCAGCGAAGGGGGGGAGACCAAAAACATTCAGTACTTC

j_call: TRBJ1-2
d_call: TRBD1
v_call: TRBV2
cdr3_aa: CASRERPGTAYGYTF
cdr3_nt: TGTGCCAGCAGGGAGAGACCCGGGACAGCCTATGGCTACACCTTC

j_call: TRBJ1-1
d_call: TRBD1
v_call: TRBV27
cdr3_aa: CASSPGQMNTEAFF
cdr3_nt: TGTGCCAGCAGTCCGGGACAGATGAACACTGAAGCTTTCTTT

j_call: TRBJ1-3
d_call: -
v_call: TRBV28
cdr3_aa: CAIQTGGPGNTIYF
cdr3_nt: TGTGCCATTCAGACTGGAGGTCCTGGAAACACCATATATTTT

j_call: TRBJ2-5
d_call: TRBD2
v_call: TRBV6-4
cdr3_aa: CASSDSIGGVETQYF
cdr3_nt: TGTGCCAGCAGTGACTCGATCGGGGGGGTGGAGACCCAGTACTTC

j_call: TRBJ1-2
d_call: TRBD1
v_call: TRBV7-9
cdr3_aa: CASSSGTGDPYNYGYTF
cdr3_nt: TGTGCCAGCAGCTCGGGGACAGGGGACCCTTATAACTATGGCTACACCTTC

j_call: TRBJ1-6
d_call: -
v_call: TRBV10-3
cdr3_aa: CAISGGKGLGSPLHF
cdr3_nt: TGTGCCATCAGTGGAGGGAAGGGCCTTGGGTCACCCCTCCACTTT

j_call: TRBJ2-7
d_call: TRBD1
v_call: TRBV7-8
cdr3_aa: CASSLYRGGPYEQYF
cdr3_nt: TGTGCCAGCAGCCTCTACAGGGGTGGGCCCTACGAGCAGTACTTC

j_call: TRBJ2-7
d_call: TRBD2
v_call: TRBV2
cdr3_aa: CASRGREYEQYF
cdr3_nt: TGTGCCAGCAGGGGGAGGGAATACGAGCAGTACTTC

j_call: TRBJ2-5
d_call: -
v_call: TRBV5-1
cdr3_aa: CASSPSGDRETQYF
cdr3_nt: TGCGCCAGCAGCCCATCAGGGGATCGAGAGACCCAGTACTTC

j_call: TRBJ1-2
d_call: -
v_call: TRBV7-9
cdr3_aa: CASSPQLAGHYGYTF
cdr3_nt: TGTGCCAGCAGCCCACAGTTGGCAGGGCATTATGGCTACACCTTC

j_call: TRBJ2-1
d_call: -
v_call: TRBV27
cdr3_aa: CASSWGDNEQFF
cdr3_nt: TGTGCCAGCAGTTGGGGGGACAATGAGCAGTTCTTC